This T cell receptor beta chain was captured in a study of shared clonotypes between healthy human individuals. The CD4+ fraction was divided into a CD45RA+ naive subset and a CD45RA-negative memory subset. Repertoires were generated with immunoSEQ multiplex PCR, while TCRdb's copy carries only in-frame clones and drops some. Here the sample spans approximately 740,000 clones, less than 85% being singletons. The CDR3 extends over 14 amino acids. Germline V gene sequence: CDR1 MGHDK, CDR2 SYGVNS. With 4 bases removed from V and 4 bases from J, the gap between germline ends came to 11 bases. The sample was memory CD4+ T cells sorted from blood. The subset denotes: CD45RA-negative fraction. The chain links TRBV25-1 to TRBJ1-5; D perhaps matches TRBD1 (6 bases). The receptor's source is a woman younger than 45 in good health. The CDR3 here is CASSAQGLNQPQHF. As DNA, the CDR3 is TGTGCCAGCAGTGCCCAGGGGCTTAATCAGCCCCAGCATTTT.